This T cell receptor beta chain was obtained from a study of blood T cell repertoires in COVID-19 (dated by TCRdb to about 2020). General notes on the study: The collaborator samples originated in the United States, Italy and Spain and spanned the acute and convalescent phases of COVID-19. The material from the prospective study consisted of cDNA or gDNA derived from T cells, B-cell-depleted T cells, or PBMCs. The dataset comprised deeply sampled blood TCRbeta repertoires from subjects exposed to, actively infected with, or recovered from COVID-19. The repertoires were made available in a free public database intended to serve as a resource for research on the immune response to SARS-CoV-2. Samples came from the ongoing ImmuneRACE study (first 160 participants) plus 1,254 subjects from 6 global collaborators. Nearly every sample came with metadata listing a de-identified subject ID, COVID-19 status, age in years and sex. Where available, HLA class I and class II types were obtained from metadata supplied by the sample provider rather than from assay-based typing.

TCRbeta CDR3 regions were amplified from genomic DNA by means of the immunoSEQ Assay, a bias-controlled multiplex PCR. The source study handled its data this way. The number of nucleated cells in each sample was estimated from the amplification of reference gene primers within the assay. To quantify the absolute abundance of each unique TCRbeta CDR3 rearrangement, sequence reads were collapsed and filtered. For each sample, productive Simpson clonality was calculated as the square root of Simpson's diversity index across productive rearrangements. In TCRdb, the immuneACCESS table is reduced to in-frame sequences with V and J assigned. These tables do not hold every clone; where another copy was compared, an unresolved V gene accounts for under half, and the others remain unexplained. The V and J calls and the clone size are those of that table, but D and trimming were determined from the DNA. This sample lists over 90,000 clones; roughly 80% were detected once. The ten largest make up less than 4.5% of the sample.

Details on this clone: Its specific antigen is unknown. Base qualities are not at hand, and no much larger clone is one base apart.

Whole blood was collected in K2EDTA tubes by collaborating institutions according to the institutions' own protocols. For TCRbeta analysis, collaborators shipped samples as frozen whole blood, isolated PBMCs, or DNA extracted from either of those sample types. General conclusions and limits of the study: The quantity of clinical and demographic metadata differed by source and by participant and was supplied without curation.

The receptor was derived from a man in his sixties with acute or convalescent COVID-19. The sample taken for sequencing was peripheral blood.

The bases are TGTGCCAGCAGTTTAGCTATGAACACTGAAGCTTTCTTT. The resulting protein is CASSLAMNTEAFF. The chain was built from TRBV12-3 or TRBV12-4 and TRBJ1-1; the D gene cannot be resolved reliably. The CDR3 measures 13 amino acids from cysteine to phenylalanine. Only the CDR3 region is kept as DNA, spanning 39 bases read in frame from base 1. The junction carries 2 bases between V and J, which are trimmed by 0 bases and 0 bases respectively.